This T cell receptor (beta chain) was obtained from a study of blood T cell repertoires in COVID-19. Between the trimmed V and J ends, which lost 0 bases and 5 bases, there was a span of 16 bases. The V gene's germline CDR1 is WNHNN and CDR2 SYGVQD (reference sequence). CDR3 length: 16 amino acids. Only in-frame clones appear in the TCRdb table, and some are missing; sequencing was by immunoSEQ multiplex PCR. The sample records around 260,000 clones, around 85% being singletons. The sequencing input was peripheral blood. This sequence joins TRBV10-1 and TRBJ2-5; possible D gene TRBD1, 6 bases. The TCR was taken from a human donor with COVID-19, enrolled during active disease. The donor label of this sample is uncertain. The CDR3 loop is CASSESLGRGRETQYF. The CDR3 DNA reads TGCGCCAGCAGTGAGTCGCTTGGCAGGGGAAGGGAGACCCAGTACTTC.